This T cell receptor (beta chain) was sequenced for a study of cytomegalovirus exposure and HLA in healthy donors. Findings and caveats of the study: The productive fraction for most TCR beta V segments was about 87% or about 30% in an earlier analysis. The investigators catalogued 164 TCR beta chains as cytomegalovirus-associated. A missense variant in DCLRE1C was later tied to TCR beta V- and J-gene trimming.

A word on this clone: Antigen specificity is unknown.

The CDR3 spans 17 residues. V trimming: 5 bases; J trimming: 1 base; junction bases outside the gene matches: 14. CDR1 and CDR2 (germline): SGHVS, FQNEAQ. Primers included in the PCR were 60 Vbeta and 13 Jbeta primers. TCRdb keeps only in-frame clones here, not all; method: immunoSEQ multiplex PCR. The sample contains approximately 130,000 clones, about four fifths of which appear only once. The source is a man in his late teens or twenties in good health and CMV-seronegative. The chain combines TRBV7-8 with TRBJ2-7; 7 bases align to TRBD1. The specimen sequenced was PBMCs. In DNA, the CDR3 is TGTGCCAGCAGCCCGACACCGATCCGACAGGGATCCTACGAGCAGTACTTC. Protein product: CASSPTPIRQGSYEQYF.